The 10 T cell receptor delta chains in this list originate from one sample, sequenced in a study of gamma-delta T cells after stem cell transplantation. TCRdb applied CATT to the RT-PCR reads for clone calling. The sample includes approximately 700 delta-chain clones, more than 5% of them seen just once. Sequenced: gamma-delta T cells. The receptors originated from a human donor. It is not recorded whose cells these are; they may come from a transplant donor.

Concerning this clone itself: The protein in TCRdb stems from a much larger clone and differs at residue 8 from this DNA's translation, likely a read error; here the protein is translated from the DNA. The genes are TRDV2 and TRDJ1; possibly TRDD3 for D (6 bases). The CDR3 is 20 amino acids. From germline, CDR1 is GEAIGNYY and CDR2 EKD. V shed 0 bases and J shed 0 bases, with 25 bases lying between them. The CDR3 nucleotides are TGTGCCTGTGACACCCTGGGATTGGATACTAAAACTGAGTACACCGATAAACTCATCTTT. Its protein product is CACDTLGLDTKTEYTDKLIF.

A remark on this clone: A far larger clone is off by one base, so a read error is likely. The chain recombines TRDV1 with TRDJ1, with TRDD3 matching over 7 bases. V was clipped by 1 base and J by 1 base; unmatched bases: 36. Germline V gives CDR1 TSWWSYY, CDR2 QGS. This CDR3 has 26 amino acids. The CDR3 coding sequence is TGTGCTCTTGGGGAACCAAGAACGGTCCCCCACGGGAGGTTTATTGGGGGACCGAGCCCCACCGATAAACTCATCTTT. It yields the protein CALGEPRTVPHGRFIGGPSPTDKLIF.

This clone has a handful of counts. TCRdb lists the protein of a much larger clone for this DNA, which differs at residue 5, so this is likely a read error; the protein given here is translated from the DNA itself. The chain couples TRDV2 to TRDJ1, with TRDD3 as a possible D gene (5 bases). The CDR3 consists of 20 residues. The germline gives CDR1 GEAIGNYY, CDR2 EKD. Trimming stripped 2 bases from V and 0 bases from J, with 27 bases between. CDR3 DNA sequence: TGTGCCTGTGACATCCTGGTTTTCTCCGACTTACTGGAGGACACCGATAAACTCATCTTT. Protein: CACDILVFSDLLEDTDKLIF.

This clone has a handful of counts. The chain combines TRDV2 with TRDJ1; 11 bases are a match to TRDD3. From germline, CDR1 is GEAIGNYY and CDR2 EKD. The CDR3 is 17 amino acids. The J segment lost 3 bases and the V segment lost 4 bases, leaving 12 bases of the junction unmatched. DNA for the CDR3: TGTGCCTGTGAACAACTGGGGGATAAAAGAATTCCCGATAAACTCATCTTT. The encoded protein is CACEQLGDKRIPDKLIF.

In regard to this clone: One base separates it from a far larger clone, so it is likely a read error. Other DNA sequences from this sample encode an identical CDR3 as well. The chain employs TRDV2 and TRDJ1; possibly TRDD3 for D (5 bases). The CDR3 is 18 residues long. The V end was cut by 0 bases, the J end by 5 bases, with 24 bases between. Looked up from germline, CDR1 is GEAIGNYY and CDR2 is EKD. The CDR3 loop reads CACDTVAPVGWGTDKLIF. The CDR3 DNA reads TGTGCCTGTGACACCGTAGCACCTGTGGGATGGGGCACTGATAAACTCATCTTT.

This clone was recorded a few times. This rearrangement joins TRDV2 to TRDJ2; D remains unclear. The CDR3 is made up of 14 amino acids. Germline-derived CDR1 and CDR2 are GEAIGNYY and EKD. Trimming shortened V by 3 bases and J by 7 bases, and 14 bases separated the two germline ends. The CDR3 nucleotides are TGTGCCTGTGACCCCATCTACGGAGGAGCACAACTCTTCTTT. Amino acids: CACDPIYGGAQLFF.

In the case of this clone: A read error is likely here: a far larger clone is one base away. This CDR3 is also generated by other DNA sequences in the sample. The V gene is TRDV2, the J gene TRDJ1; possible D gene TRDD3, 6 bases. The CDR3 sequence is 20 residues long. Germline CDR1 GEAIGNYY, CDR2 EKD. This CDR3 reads CACDTLGSDTKTEYTDKLIF. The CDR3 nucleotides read TGTGCCTGTGACACCCTGGGATCGGATACTAAAACTGAGTACACCGATAAACTCATTTTT.

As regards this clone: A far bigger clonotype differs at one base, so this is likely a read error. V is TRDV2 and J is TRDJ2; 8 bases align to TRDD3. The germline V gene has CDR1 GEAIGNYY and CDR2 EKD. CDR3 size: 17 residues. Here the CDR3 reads CACGTVRTGGETAQLFF. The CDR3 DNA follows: TGTGCCTGTGGCACCGTGAGGACTGGGGGTGAGACAGCACAACTCTTCTTT.

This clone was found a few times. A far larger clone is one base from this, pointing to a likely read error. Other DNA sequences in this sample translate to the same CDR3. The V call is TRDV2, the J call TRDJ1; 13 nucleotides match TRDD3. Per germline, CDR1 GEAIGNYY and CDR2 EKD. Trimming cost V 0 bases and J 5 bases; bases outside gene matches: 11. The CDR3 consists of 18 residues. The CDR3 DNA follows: TGTGCCTGTGACACCGTCGGTACTGGGGGATACGCCACTGATAAACTCATCTTT. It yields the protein CACDTVGTGGYATDKLIF.

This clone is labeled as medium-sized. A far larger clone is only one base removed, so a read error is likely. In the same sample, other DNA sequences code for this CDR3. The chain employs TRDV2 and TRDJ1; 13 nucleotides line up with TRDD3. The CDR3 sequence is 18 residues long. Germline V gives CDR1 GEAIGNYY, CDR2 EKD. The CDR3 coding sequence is TGTGCCTGCGACACCGTCGGTACTGGGGGATACGCCACCGATAAACTCATCTTT. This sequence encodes CACDTVGTGGYATDKLIF.